These 27 T cell receptor beta chains were sequenced from one sample in a study of blood T cell repertoires in COVID-19. Here immunoSEQ multiplex PCR was the method, and the copy in TCRdb shows in-frame clones only, minus some. The sample contains hundreds of thousands of clones, nearly 90% of which appear only once. The sample taken for sequencing was PBMCs or T cells enriched from blood (not recorded which). All receptors come from a woman in her 50s who had been exposed to COVID-19.

V is TRBV5-1 and J is TRBJ1-1; TRBD1 matches 12 bases. The trim removed 7 bases at V and 1 base at J, leaving 11 bases unmatched. The germline gives CDR1 SGHRS, CDR2 YFSETQ. CDR3 length equals 17 residues. The CDR3 bases are TGCGCCAGCTACCGGGGGACAGGGGGCGTTGGGAACACTGAAGCTTTCTTT. Amino acid sequence: CASYRGTGGVGNTEAFF.

The J gene is TRBJ1-3, the V gene TRBV6-1; 7 bases are a match to TRBD1. Unmatched junction bases numbered 9, after V lost 0 bases and J lost 4 bases. The CDR3 runs 17 residues. CDR1 and CDR2 from the germline V gene are MNHNS and SASEGT. The CDR3: CASSEAREGAKGNTIYF. The DNA for the CDR3 is TGTGCCAGCAGTGAAGCGCGTGAGGGGGCGAAAGGAAACACCATATATTTT.

The rearrangement joins TRBV18 to TRBJ1-4, with D uncertain. The CDR3 length is 14 residues. Germline CDR1 and CDR2: KGHSH and LQKENI. With 0 bases removed from V and 5 bases from J, the gap between germline ends came to 7 bases. In DNA, the CDR3 is TGTGCCAGCTCACCACCGGTCCTAAATGAAAAACTGTTTTTT. Translation gives CASSPPVLNEKLFF.

V gene TRBV10-3 combines with J gene TRBJ1-2; no clear D. V lost 5 bases, J lost 7 bases, and 8 bases lay in between. Germline CDR1 ENHRY, CDR2 SYGVKD. This CDR3 spans 11 amino acids. The CDR3 region is CAISFPGGYTF. The CDR3 bases are TGTGCCATCAGTTTCCCAGGTGGCTACACCTTC.

The gene calls are TRBV29-1 and TRBJ2-2, with 9 bases identical to TRBD1. Germline V CDR1 and CDR2: SQVTM, ANQGSEA. There are 14 residues in the CDR3. V trimming: 6 bases; J trimming: 7 bases; junction bases outside the gene matches: 9. In DNA, the CDR3 is TGCAGCGTGATGGGACAGGGCTCTCGCGGGGAGCTGTTTTTT. This translates into CSVMGQGSRGELFF.

This clone was seen once. The genes are TRBV5-1 and TRBJ2-3; 11 bases are shared with TRBD1. The CDR3 extends over 16 amino acids. Germline V gene lookup returns CDR1 SGHRS and CDR2 YFSETQ. With 4 bases clipped from V and 1 base from J, the junction kept 5 bases outside the gene matches. CDR3: CASSIGQGAGTDTQYF. The CDR3 DNA sequence: TGCGCCAGCAGCATAGGACAGGGGGCGGGCACAGATACGCAGTATTTT.

The chain has TRBV7-9 and TRBJ2-5; 13 nucleotides match TRBD2. CDR1 and CDR2 from the germline V gene are SEHNR and FQNEAQ (reference sequence). V shed 1 base, J shed 2 bases, and the junction held 7 bases outside the gene matches. This CDR3 has 18 residues. CDR3 DNA: TGTGCCAGCAGCTTAGGCCCGTCGGGACTAGCGGGGCAAGAGACCCAGTACTTC. This sequence encodes CASSLGPSGLAGQETQYF.

This clone was seen only a few times. The chain links TRBV2 to TRBJ1-5; no definite D call. V was trimmed by 1 base and J by 4 bases, leaving 8 bases between them. Germline V gene lookup returns CDR1 SNHLY and CDR2 FYNNEI. CDR3 length: 14 amino acids. Here the CDR3 reads CASSEETVNQPQHF. The CDR3, as DNA: TGTGCCAGCAGTGAAGAAACAGTTAATCAGCCCCAGCATTTT.

The chain uses TRBV19 and TRBJ1-5, with 12 bases aligning to TRBD1. V dropped 5 bases and J dropped 6; count of bases not matched to a gene: 2. Germline CDR1 LNHDA, CDR2 SQIVND (reference sequence). The CDR3 is 14 residues long. The chain's CDR3 is CASSGTGGGQPQHF. The CDR3 DNA follows: TGTGCCAGTAGTGGGACAGGGGGCGGTCAGCCCCAGCATTTT.

The rearrangement links TRBV30 to TRBJ2-3; 8 nucleotides line up with TRBD1. The CDR3 loop spans 14 amino acids. Germline-derived CDR1 and CDR2 are GTSNPN and SVGIG (reference sequence). V was pared by 6 bases and J by 4 bases, with 9 bases of the junction left unmatched. CDR3 protein: CACSRTGLADTQYF. The CDR3 DNA follows: TGTGCCTGTTCAAGGACAGGGCTCGCAGATACGCAGTATTTT.

The chain combines TRBV30 with TRBJ2-2; D possibly corresponds to TRBD2 (6 bases). The CDR3 spans 14 residues. From germline, CDR1 is GTSNPN and CDR2 SVGIG (reference sequence). V lost 3 bases to trimming and J lost 5 bases, with 13 bases between them. In DNA, the CDR3 is TGTGCCTGGAGCCGGGACTTCCCAACCGGGGAGCTGTTTTTT. Amino acids: CAWSRDFPTGELFF.

This clone has just one count. V and J are TRBV4-1 and TRBJ2-2, with a weak D call TRBD1 (5 bases). The V gene's germline CDR1 is MGHRA and CDR2 YSYEKL. The germline V and J ends were trimmed by 2 bases and 5 bases, with 9 bases remaining between them. The CDR3 length is 14 residues. CDR3 nucleotide sequence: TGCGCCAGCAGCCAAAGGACAAATACCGGGGAGCTGTTTTTT. Translated, it gives CASSQRTNTGELFF.

V usage is TRBV5-1 and J usage is TRBJ2-2; 8 bases align to TRBD1. Trimming at V came to 1 base and at J to 5 bases, leaving 1 base not matched to a gene. Germline CDR1 and CDR2: SGHRS and YFSETQ. The CDR3 length is 14 residues. The CDR3 nucleotides are TGCGCCAGCAGCTTGCAGGGGGCAACCGGGGAGCTGTTTTTT. Protein: CASSLQGATGELFF.

This clone was picked up a small number of times. This chain joins TRBV3-1 (or the pseudogene TRBV3-2) and TRBJ1-1, with no clear D. Germline V gene data show CDR1 as LGHDT and CDR2 as YNNKEL (reference sequence). This CDR3 has 14 amino acids. Trimming pared 4 bases from V and 8 bases from J, leaving 17 bases between. The CDR3 protein is CASSPPNRPTEAFF. CDR3 sequence (DNA): TGTGCCAGCAGCCCCCCCAACAGACCAACGGAAGCTTTCTTT.

This clone was seen only once. CDR3 amino acids: CAGRDRGYTGELFF. For the CDR3, the DNA is TGTGCCGGCCGGGACAGGGGTTACACCGGGGAGCTGTTTTTT. The genes are TRBV2 and TRBJ2-2, with 10 bases identical to TRBD1. Germline V lookup: CDR1 SNHLY, CDR2 FYNNEI. This CDR3 has 14 amino acids. The V gene end was trimmed by 11 bases and the J gene end by 3 bases; junction bases not matched to a gene: 6.

This clone appeared a single time. V and J are TRBV5-4 and TRBJ1-3, with 9 bases fitting TRBD1. The CDR3 consists of 15 residues. V gave up 1 base and J gave up 2 bases; unmatched junction bases: 1. Per the germline V gene, CDR1 is SGHNT and CDR2 is YYREEE (reference sequence). The CDR3 DNA reads TGTGCCAGCAGCTTGACAGGGGGCCCTGGAAACACCATATATTTT. This translates into CASSLTGGPGNTIYF.

This clone was seen just once. The V and J genes are TRBV30 and TRBJ2-3, with no clear D. The V gene's germline CDR1 is GTSNPN and CDR2 SVGIG (reference sequence). The V end lost 0 bases, the J end lost 2 bases, and 9 bases lay between the germline ends. The CDR3 is made up of 14 amino acids. CDR3 coding DNA: TGTGCCTGGAGTGTACTGACATCCACAGATACGCAGTATTTT. As protein: CAWSVLTSTDTQYF.

The V gene is TRBV30, the J gene TRBJ2-6; the match to TRBD2 covers 16 bases. Germline CDR1 reads GTSNPN; CDR2 reads SVGIG (reference sequence). V gave up 6 bases and J gave up 3 bases; unmatched junction bases: 11. The CDR3 covers 19 residues. CDR3 amino acids: CACPPGTSGGVGGANVLTF. CDR3 nucleotide sequence: TGTGCCTGTCCGCCAGGGACTAGCGGGGGGGTAGGTGGGGCCAACGTCCTGACTTTC. Full variable domain (remainder filled in from reference TRBV30 and TRBJ2-6): SQTIHQWPATLVQPVGSPLSLECTVEGTSNPNLYWYRQAAGRGLQLLFYSVGIGQISSEVPQNLSASRPQDRQFILSSKKLLLSDSGFYLCACPPGTSGGVGGANVLTFGAGSRLTVL.

This chain uses TRBV5-1 with TRBJ2-1; possibly TRBD2 for D (5 bases). Trimming took 2 bases from V and 6 from J, leaving 15 bases between them. Germline V CDR1 and CDR2: SGHRS, YFSETQ. The CDR3 has 15 amino acids. CDR3 nucleotides: TGCGCCAGCAGCTTAGAGCGGAGGCAGGCCAATGAGCAGTTCTTC. It is translated as CASSLERRQANEQFF.

This sequence joins TRBV5-6 and TRBJ1-5; 9 nucleotides align to TRBD1. The CDR3 has 14 residues. Germline V gives CDR1 SGHDT, CDR2 YYEEEE. V was pared by 3 bases and J by 3 bases, with 1 base of the junction left unmatched. In nucleotides, the CDR3 is TGTGCCAGCAGCTGGACAGGGGTCAATCAGCCCCAGCATTTT. Protein: CASSWTGVNQPQHF.

V usage is TRBV28 and J usage is TRBJ2-7; D perhaps matches TRBD2 (7 bases). V lost 10 bases to trimming and J lost 6 bases, with 25 bases between them. Germline V gene data show CDR1 as MDHEN and CDR2 as SYDVKM. This CDR3 has 15 residues. This CDR3 reads CATRKAGAQRGEQYF. The DNA for the CDR3 is TGTGCCACCCGGAAGGCGGGGGCTCAACGAGGCGAGCAGTACTTC.

J is TRBJ1-3 and V is TRBV10-1; TRBD1 is a possible D gene (5 bases). This CDR3 region has 13 residues. Trimming left V 9 bases short and J 2 bases short, with 11 bases between. The V gene's germline CDR1 is WNHNN and CDR2 SYGVQD (reference sequence). The CDR3 region is CARIRTTGNTIYF. The CDR3 DNA follows: TGCGCCAGGATAAGGACAACTGGAAACACCATATATTTT.

The chain is built from TRBV4-1 and TRBJ1-5, with unresolved D. V lost 1 base and J 3 bases, leaving 4 bases between the germline ends. The germline V gene has CDR1 MGHRA and CDR2 YSYEKL. The CDR3 is 13 residues long. The chain's CDR3 is CASSQAVNQPQHF. Here the CDR3 DNA reads TGCGCCAGCAGCCAAGCCGTCAATCAGCCCCAGCATTTT.

The V gene is TRBV15, the J gene TRBJ2-1; 11 nucleotides match TRBD1. V gave up 5 bases and J gave up 6 bases; unmatched junction bases: 9. There are 16 residues in the CDR3. Germline values: CDR1 LNHNV, CDR2 YYDKDF (reference sequence). DNA of the CDR3: TGTGCCACCAGCGACGCCGGGACAGGGGGGGTCAATGAGCAGTTCTTC. Encoded protein: CATSDAGTGGVNEQFF.

This chain joins TRBV5-1 and TRBJ1-2; D perhaps matches TRBD1 (5 bases). Deletions cut 0 bases from V and 4 bases from J, with 10 bases between. Germline V gene lookup returns CDR1 SGHRS and CDR2 YFSETQ. The CDR3 is 14 amino acids. In DNA form, the CDR3 reads TGCGCCAGCAGCTTGGAGGGAGGGACCTATGGCTACACCTTC. Residues: CASSLEGGTYGYTF.

The chain recombines TRBV28 with TRBJ2-5; 9 nucleotides line up with TRBD2. CDR1 is MDHEN, CDR2 SYDVKM, per germline. The V segment lost 6 bases and the J segment 5 bases; nucleotides outside the gene matches: 7. CDR3 length equals 14 residues. CDR3 loop: CASRASGGLETQYF. The CDR3 nucleotides are TGTGCCAGCAGAGCCAGCGGGGGGCTGGAGACCCAGTACTTC.

The CDR3 sequence: CASSSTGTYSGNTIYF. The CDR3 coding sequence is TGTGCCAGCAGTTCGACAGGCACGTACTCTGGAAACACCATATATTTT. The chain combines TRBV28 with TRBJ1-3; D might be TRBD1 (6 bases). This CDR3 is built from 16 residues. Trimming cost V 4 bases and J 0 bases, with 13 bases left between them. Germline V gene data show CDR1 as MDHEN and CDR2 as SYDVKM. Complete variable domain (other parts from reference TRBV28 and TRBJ1-3): DVKVTQSSRYLVKRTGEKVFLECVQDMDHENMFWYRQDPGLGLRLIYFSYDVKMKEKGDIPEGYSVSREKKERFSLILESASTNQTSMYLCASSSTGTYSGNTIYFGEGSWLTVV.